This T cell receptor beta chain appears in the sequencing data of a study of T cell repertoires in cytomegalovirus infection. The overall study: Matching HLA type and CMV infection were both indicated by public TCR beta signatures. Points from the study as a whole: Summed public TCR beta family frequency identified CMV carriers bearing the relevant HLA. The response measured ex vivo was dominated by TCR beta clonotypes (HLA-C-restricted and CMV-specific).

Using its own MiXCR run on the reads, TCRdb lists one record per CDR3 protein. The sample holds 450,000 to 600,000 distinct CDR3 sequences, about 11% seen once. Per the germline V gene, CDR1 is SGHDT and CDR2 is YYEEEE. CDR3 length: 17 amino acids. The germline V and J ends were trimmed by 3 bases and 3 bases, with 18 bases remaining between them. This clonotype was detected ten times or more. Its specificity is not known. The sample taken for sequencing was PBMCs. This chain links TRBV5-6 with TRBJ2-2, with D tentatively TRBD2 (6 bases). The sequence was collected from a human donor in good health (CMV status not recorded). Some clones in this sample may be carry-over from other donors' samples. The CDR3 here is CASSSRSTRMDTGELFF. The CDR3 nucleotides are TGTGCCAGCAGCTCGAGATCGACTAGAATGGACACCGGGGAGCTGTTTTTT.